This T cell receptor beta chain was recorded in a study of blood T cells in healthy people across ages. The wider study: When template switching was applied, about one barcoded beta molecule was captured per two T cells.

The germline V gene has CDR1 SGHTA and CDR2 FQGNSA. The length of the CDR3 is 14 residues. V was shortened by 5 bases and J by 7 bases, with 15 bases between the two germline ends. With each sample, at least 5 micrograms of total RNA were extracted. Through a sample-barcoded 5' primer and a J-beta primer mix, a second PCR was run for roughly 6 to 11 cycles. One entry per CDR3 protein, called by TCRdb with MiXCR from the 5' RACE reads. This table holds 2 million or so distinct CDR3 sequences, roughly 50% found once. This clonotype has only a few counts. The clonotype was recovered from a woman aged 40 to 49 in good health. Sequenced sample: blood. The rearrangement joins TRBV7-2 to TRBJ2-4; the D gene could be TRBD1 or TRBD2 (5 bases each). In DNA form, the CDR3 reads TGTGCCAGCAGCCGGGACCCCATGAGCAACATTCAGTACTTC. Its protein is CASSRDPMSNIQYF.